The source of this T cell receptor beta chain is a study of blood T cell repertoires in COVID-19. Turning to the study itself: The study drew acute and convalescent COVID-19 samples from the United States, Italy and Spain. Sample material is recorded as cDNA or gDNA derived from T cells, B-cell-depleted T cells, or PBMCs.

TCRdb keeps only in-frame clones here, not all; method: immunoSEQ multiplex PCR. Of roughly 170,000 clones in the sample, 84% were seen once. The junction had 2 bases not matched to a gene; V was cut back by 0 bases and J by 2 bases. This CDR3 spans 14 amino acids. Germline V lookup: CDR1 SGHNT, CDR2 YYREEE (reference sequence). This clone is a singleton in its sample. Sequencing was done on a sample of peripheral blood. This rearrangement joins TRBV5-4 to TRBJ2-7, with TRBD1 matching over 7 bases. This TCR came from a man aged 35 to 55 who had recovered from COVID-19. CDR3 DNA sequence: TGTGCCAGCAGCTTGGCCGGGACAGCCTACGAGCAGTACTTC. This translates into CASSLAGTAYEQYF.